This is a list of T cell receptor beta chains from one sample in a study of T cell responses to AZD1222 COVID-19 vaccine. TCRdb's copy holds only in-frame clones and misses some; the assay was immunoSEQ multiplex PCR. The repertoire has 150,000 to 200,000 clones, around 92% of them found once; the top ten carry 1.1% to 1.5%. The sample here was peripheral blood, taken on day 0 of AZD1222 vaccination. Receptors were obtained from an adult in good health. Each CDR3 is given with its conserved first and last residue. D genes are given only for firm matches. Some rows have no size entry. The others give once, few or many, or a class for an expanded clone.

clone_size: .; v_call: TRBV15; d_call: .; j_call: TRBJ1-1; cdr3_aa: CATSSGGAQMNTEAFF; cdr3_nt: TGTGCCACCAGCAGTGGAGGGGCCCAAATGAACACTGAAGCTTTCTTT
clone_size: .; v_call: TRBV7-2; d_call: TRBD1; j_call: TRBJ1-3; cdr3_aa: CASSSGQGSGNTIYF; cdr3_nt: TGTGCCAGCAGCTCAGGACAGGGGTCTGGAAACACCATATATTTT
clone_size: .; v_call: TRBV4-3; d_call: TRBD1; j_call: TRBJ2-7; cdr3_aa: CASSLFVAGGGSSYEQYF; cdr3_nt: TGCGCCAGCAGCCTCTTCGTCGCAGGGGGCGGTAGCTCCTACGAGCAGTACTTC
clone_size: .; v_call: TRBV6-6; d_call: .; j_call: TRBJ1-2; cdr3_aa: CASSPLIAGKGYGYTF; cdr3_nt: TGTGCCAGCAGCCCCCTGATCGCAGGAAAGGGGTATGGCTACACCTTC
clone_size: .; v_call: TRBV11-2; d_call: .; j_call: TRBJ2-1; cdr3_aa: CASSPPRGTSYNEQFF; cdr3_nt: TGTGCCAGCAGCCCCCCAAGAGGGACCTCCTACAATGAGCAGTTCTTC
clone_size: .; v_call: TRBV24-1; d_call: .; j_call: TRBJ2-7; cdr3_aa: CATSDSDRYEQYF; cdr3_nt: TGTGCCACCAGTGATTCTGACAGATACGAGCAGTACTTC
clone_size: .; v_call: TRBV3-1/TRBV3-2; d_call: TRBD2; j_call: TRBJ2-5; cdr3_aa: CASSQDQDWTSHETQYF; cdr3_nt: TGTGCCAGCAGCCAAGATCAGGATTGGACTAGCCATGAGACCCAGTACTTC
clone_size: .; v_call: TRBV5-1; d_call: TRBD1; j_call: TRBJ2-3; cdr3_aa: CASSPGTGRGYF; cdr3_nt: TGCGCCAGCAGCCCAGGGACAGGGCGGGGGTATTTT
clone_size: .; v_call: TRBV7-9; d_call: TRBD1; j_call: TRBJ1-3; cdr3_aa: CASSPGQAYLVSGNTIYF; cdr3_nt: TGTGCCAGCAGCCCTGGACAGGCCTACCTTGTCTCTGGAAACACCATATATTTT
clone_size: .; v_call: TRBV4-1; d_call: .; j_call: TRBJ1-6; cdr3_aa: CASSQEPPPGAVSPLHF; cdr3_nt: TGCGCCAGCAGCCAAGAACCCCCCCCAGGGGCGGTTTCACCCCTCCACTTT
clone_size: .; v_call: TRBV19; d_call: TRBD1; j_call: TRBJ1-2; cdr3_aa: CASMPLRDRGRQGYTF; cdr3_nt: TGTGCCAGTATGCCCCTGCGGGACAGGGGGCGGCAGGGCTACACCTTC
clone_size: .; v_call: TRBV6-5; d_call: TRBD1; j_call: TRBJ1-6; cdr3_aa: CASSYGTGSNSPLHF; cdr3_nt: TGTGCCAGCAGTTATGGGACAGGGAGTAATTCACCCCTCCACTTT
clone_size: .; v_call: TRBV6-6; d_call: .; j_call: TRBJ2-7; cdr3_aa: CASSYRGGGYEQYF; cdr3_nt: TGTGCCAGCAGTTACCGCGGGGGCGGGTACGAGCAGTACTTC
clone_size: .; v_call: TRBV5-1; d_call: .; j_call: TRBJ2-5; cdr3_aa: CASSLAAGSQETQYF; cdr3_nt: TGCGCCAGCAGCTTGGCAGCAGGGTCCCAAGAGACCCAGTACTTC
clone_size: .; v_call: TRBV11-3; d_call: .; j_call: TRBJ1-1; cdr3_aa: CASSLRPNTEAFF; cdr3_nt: TGTGCCAGCAGCTTACGACCGAACACTGAAGCTTTCTTT
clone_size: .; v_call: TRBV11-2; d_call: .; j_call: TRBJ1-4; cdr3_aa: CASSLWSGDPSEKLFF; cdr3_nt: TGTGCCAGCAGCTTATGGAGCGGGGATCCGAGTGAAAAACTGTTTTTT
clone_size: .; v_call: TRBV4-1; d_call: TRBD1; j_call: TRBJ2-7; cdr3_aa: CASSQGGGATYEQYF; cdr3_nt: TGCGCCAGCAGCCAAGGAGGGGGCGCCACCTACGAGCAGTACTTC
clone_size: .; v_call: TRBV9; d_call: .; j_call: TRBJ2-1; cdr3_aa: CASSPRLLSYNEQFF; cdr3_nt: TGTGCCAGCAGCCCCCGACTACTCTCCTACAATGAGCAGTTCTTC
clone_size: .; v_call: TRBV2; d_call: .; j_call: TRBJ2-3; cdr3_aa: CASRFWRGSGTDTQYF; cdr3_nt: TGTGCCAGCAGGTTCTGGCGGGGATCCGGCACAGATACGCAGTATTTT
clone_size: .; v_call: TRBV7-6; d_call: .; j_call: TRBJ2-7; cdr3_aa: CASSLSSAFPYEQYF; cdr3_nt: TGTGCCAGCAGCTTATCTTCAGCGTTCCCCTACGAGCAGTACTTC
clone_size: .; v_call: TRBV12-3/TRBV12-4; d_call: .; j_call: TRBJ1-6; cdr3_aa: CASTTGYNSPLHF; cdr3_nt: TGTGCCAGCACCACAGGGTATAATTCACCCCTCCACTTT
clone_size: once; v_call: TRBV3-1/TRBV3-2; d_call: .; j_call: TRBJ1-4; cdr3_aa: CATQGGREKLFF; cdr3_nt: TGTGCCACCCAGGGAGGAAGAGAAAAACTGTTTTTT
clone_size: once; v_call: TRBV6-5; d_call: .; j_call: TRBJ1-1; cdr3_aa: CASSYGGAINTEAFF; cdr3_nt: TGTGCCAGCAGTTACGGCGGAGCAATCAACACTGAAGCTTTCTTT
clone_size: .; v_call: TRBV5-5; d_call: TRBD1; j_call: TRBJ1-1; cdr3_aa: CASRKGGTVNTEAFF; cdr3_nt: TGTGCCAGCCGTAAGGGGGGGACAGTGAACACTGAAGCTTTCTTT
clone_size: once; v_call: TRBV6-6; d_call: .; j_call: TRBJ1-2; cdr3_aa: CASRIGRTVGYTF; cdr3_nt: TGTGCCAGCAGGATAGGGCGGACCGTCGGCTACACCTTC
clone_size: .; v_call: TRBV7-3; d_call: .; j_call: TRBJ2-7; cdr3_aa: CASSSGTVPYEQYF; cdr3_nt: TGTGCCAGCAGCTCCGGGACGGTTCCCTACGAGCAGTACTTC
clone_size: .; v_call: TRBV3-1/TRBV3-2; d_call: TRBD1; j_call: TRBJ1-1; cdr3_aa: CASSQLQGPNTEAFF; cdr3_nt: TGTGCCAGCAGCCAACTACAGGGGCCAAACACTGAAGCTTTCTTT
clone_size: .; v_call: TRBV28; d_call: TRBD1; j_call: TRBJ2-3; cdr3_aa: CASSEAGTGETIIFASTDTQYF; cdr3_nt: TGTGCCAGCAGCGAAGCCGGGACAGGGGAAACAATCATCTTTGCTAGCACAGATACGCAGTATTTT
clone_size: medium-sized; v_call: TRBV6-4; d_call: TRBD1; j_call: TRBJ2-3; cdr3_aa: CASSATGGTDTQYF; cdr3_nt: TGTGCCAGCAGTGCAACAGGGGGCACAGATACGCAGTATTTT
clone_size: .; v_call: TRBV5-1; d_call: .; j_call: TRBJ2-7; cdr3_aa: CASSPRGESSYEQYF; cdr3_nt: TGCGCCAGCAGTCCCCGAGGAGAGAGCTCCTACGAGCAGTACTTC
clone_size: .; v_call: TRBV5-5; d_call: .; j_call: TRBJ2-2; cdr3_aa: CASSSQQGSATGELFF; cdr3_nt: TGTGCCAGCAGCTCACAACAGGGTTCGGCCACCGGGGAGCTGTTTTTT
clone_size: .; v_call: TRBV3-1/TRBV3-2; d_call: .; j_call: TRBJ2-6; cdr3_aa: CASSQDLGFSGANVLTF; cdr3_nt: TGTGCCAGCAGCCAAGATCTTGGCTTCTCTGGGGCCAACGTCCTGACTTTC
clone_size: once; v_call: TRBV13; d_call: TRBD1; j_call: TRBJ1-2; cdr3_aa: CASSPGGQSYGYTF; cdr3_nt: TGTGCCAGCAGCCCGGGGGGACAGTCTTATGGCTACACCTTC
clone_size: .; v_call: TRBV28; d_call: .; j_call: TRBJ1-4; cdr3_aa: CASSPPARGEKLFF; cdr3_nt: TGTGCCAGCAGTCCCCCAGCCCGCGGGGAAAAACTGTTTTTT
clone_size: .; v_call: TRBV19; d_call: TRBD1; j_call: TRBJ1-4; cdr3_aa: CAARGTARGDEKLFF; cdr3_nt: TGTGCCGCGCGAGGGACGGCCAGGGGGGATGAAAAACTGTTTTTT
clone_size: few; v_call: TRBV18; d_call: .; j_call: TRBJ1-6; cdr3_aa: CASSPLRESNSPLHF; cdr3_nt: TGTGCCAGCTCACCACTCAGGGAGTCTAATTCACCCCTCCACTTT
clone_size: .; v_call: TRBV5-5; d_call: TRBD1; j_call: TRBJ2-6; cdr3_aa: CASSLGTGTSGANVLTF; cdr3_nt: TGTGCCAGCAGCTTGGGGACAGGGACCTCTGGGGCCAACGTCCTGACTTTC
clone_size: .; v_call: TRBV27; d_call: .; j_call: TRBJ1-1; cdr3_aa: CASQDIDSTEAFF; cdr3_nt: TGTGCCTCCCAGGACATCGACTCCACTGAAGCTTTCTTT
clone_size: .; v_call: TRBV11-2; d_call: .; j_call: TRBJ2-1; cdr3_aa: CASSFQGPSYNEQFF; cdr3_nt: TGTGCCAGCAGCTTCCAGGGGCCCTCTTACAATGAGCAGTTCTTC
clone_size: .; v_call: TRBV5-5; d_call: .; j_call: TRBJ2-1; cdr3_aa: CASSLGGLNEQFF; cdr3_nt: TGTGCCAGCAGCTTGGGGGGGCTCAATGAGCAGTTCTTC
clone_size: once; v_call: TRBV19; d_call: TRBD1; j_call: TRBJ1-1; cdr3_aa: CASRTGQGYTEAFF; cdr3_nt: TGTGCCAGTAGAACGGGACAGGGGTACACTGAAGCTTTCTTT
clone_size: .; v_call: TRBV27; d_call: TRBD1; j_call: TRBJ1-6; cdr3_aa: CASSPWGGGNNSPLHF; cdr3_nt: TGTGCCAGCAGTCCCTGGGGAGGGGGCAATAATTCACCCCTCCACTTT
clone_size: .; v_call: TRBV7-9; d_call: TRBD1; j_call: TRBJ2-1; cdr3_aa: CASRGQGQNEQFF; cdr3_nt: TGTGCCAGCCGCGGACAGGGCCAGAATGAGCAGTTCTTC
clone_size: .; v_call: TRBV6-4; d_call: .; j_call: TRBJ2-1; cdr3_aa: CASSMDSSYNEQFF; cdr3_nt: TGTGCCAGCAGTATGGACAGCTCCTACAATGAGCAGTTCTTC
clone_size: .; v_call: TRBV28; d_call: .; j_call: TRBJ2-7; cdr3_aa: CASSLAGPYEQYF; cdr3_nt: TGTGCCAGCAGTTTAGCGGGGCCATACGAGCAGTACTTC
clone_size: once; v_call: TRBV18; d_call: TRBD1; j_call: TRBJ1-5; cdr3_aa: CASSQTGGIQPQHF; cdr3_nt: TGTGCCAGCTCACAAACAGGGGGCATTCAGCCCCAGCATTTT
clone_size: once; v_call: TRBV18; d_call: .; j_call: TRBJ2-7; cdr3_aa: CASSTSTGSYEQYF; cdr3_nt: TGTGCCAGCTCAACCTCCACGGGCTCCTACGAGCAGTACTTC
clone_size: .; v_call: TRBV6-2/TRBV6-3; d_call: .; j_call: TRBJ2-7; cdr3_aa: CASSYAQTYEQYF; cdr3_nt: TGTGCCAGCAGTTACGCGCAAACCTACGAGCAGTACTTC
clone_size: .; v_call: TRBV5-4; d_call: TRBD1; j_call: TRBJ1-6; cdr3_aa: CASSFLDRDNSPLHF; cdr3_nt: TGTGCCAGCAGCTTCCTTGACAGGGACAATTCACCCCTCCACTTT
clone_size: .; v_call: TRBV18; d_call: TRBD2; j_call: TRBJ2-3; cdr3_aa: CASSPLAGGSTDTQYF; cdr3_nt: TGTGCCAGCTCACCACTAGCGGGGGGTAGCACAGATACGCAGTATTTT
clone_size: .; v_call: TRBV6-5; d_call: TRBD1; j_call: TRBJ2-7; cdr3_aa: CASRLDGTGLSEQYF; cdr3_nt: TGTGCCAGCAGACTCGACGGGACAGGGTTGTCCGAGCAGTACTTC
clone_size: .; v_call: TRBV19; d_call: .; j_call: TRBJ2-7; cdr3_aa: CASSISMTRASYEQYF; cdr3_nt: TGTGCCAGTAGTATCAGTATGACCAGGGCATCCTACGAGCAGTACTTC